This TCR beta chain was identified during a study of OX40 agonist ivuxolimab in advanced cancers. Overall study results and limits: Some nonresponders likewise displayed low normalized T-cell clonal expansion.

There are 15 residues in the CDR3. Germline CDR1 and CDR2: SGDLS and YYNGEE. V was shortened by 0 bases and J by 2 bases, with 9 bases between the two germline ends. The count of this clone is one. Its antigen is unknown. Sequencing used immunoSEQ multiplex PCR; TCRdb keeps in-frame clones, though not all of them. This sample has about 25,000 clones, with 86% found just once. The sequence was collected from an adult with an advanced solid tumor such as melanoma, head and neck, liver or kidney cancer. Specimen: CD4+ or CD8+ T cells sorted from blood, collected in a trial of the OX40 agonist ivuxolimab. The chain uses TRBV9 and TRBJ2-1; D is unresolved. CDR3 loop: CASSVVGSPYNEQFF. The CDR3 nucleotides read TGTGCCAGCAGCGTAGTAGGGTCCCCCTACAATGAGCAGTTCTTC.